Described below is a single TCR beta chain sequence and its context. This record belongs to a study of CD8 T cells in Susac syndrome. The CDR3 spans 19 residues. Per germline, CDR1 MNHNS and CDR2 SASEGT. V was clipped by 5 bases and J by 0 bases, with 23 bases between them. RNA amounts of about 0.45 to 1 ug underwent reverse transcription with random hexamers. A single record per CDR3 protein comes from TCRdb applying MiXCR to the immunoSEQ multiplex PCR reads. Among fewer than 250,000 distinct CDR3 sequences listed, approximately 93% were seen once. Sequenced input: CD4+ T cells from PBMCs. This receptor was obtained from a human donor in good health. This chain joins TRBV6-1 and TRBJ2-4, with a tentative D call TRBD2 (6 bases). Here the CDR3 reads CASSTKEGSVGIAKNIQYF. As DNA, the CDR3 is TGTGCCAGCAGTACGAAGGAGGGCTCGGTGGGAATAGCCAAAAACATTCAGTACTTC.